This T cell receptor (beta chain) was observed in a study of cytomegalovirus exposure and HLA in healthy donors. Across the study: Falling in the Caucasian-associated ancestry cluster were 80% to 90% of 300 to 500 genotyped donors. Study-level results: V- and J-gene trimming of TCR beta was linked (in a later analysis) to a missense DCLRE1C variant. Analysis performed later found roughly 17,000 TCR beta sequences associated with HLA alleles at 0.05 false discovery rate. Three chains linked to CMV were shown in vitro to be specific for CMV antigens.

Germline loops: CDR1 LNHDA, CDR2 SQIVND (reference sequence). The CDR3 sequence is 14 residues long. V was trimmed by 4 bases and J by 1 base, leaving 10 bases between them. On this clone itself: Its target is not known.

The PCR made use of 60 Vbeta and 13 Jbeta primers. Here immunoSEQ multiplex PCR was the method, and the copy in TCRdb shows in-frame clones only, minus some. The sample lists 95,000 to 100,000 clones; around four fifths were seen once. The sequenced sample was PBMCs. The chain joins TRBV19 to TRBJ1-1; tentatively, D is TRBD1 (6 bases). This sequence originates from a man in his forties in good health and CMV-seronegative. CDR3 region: CASSNRVGNTEAFF. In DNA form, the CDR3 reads TGTGCCAGTAGTAACAGGGTCGGGAACACTGAAGCTTTCTTT. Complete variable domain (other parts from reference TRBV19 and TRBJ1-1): DGGITQSPKYLFRKEGQNVTLSCEQNLNHDAMYWYRQDPGQGLRLIYYSQIVNDFQKGDIAEGYSVSREKKESFPLTVTSAQKNPTAFYLCASSNRVGNTEAFFGQGTRLTVV.